Following are 21 T cell receptor beta chains from one sample sequenced in a study of long-term antiretroviral therapy in people with HIV. The immunoSEQ assay was v3.0, run at survey level. Libraries were prepared by immunoSEQ multiplex PCR; TCRdb keeps only in-frame clonotypes and omits some of them. The sample contains around 30,000 clones, 84% of which appear only once. Here the sequenced sample was unsorted PBMCs, taken 0.4 years after starting antiretroviral therapy. The receptors were gathered from a young man with HIV.

The chain joins TRBV5-1 to TRBJ2-7, with D perhaps being TRBD1 or TRBD2 (6 bases each). The CDR3 runs 14 residues. The V end lost 1 base, the J end lost 1 base, and 9 bases lay between the germline ends. Per germline, CDR1 SGHRS and CDR2 YFSETQ. CDR3 nucleotides: TGCGCCAGCAGCTTGATAGGGGGGTCCTACGAGCAGTACTTC. It translates to CASSLIGGSYEQYF.

J is TRBJ2-2 and V is TRBV5-4; TRBD2 agrees at 10 bases. The V gene's germline CDR1 is SGHNT and CDR2 YYREEE (reference sequence). V shed 1 base and J 3 bases; nucleotides not matched to a gene: 9. CDR3 length: 18 residues. Here the CDR3 reads CASSLPDRLAGDTGELFF. The CDR3 DNA reads as TGTGCCAGCAGCTTGCCCGATCGTCTAGCGGGAGACACCGGGGAGCTGTTTTTT.

Relative to its sample, this clone is medium-sized. The CDR3 bases are TGTGCCAGCATGGGCAGGGGCAATCAGCCCCAGCATTTT. It encodes CASMGRGNQPQHF. The V gene is TRBV7-8, the J gene TRBJ1-5, with a tentative D call TRBD1 (5 bases). There are 13 residues in the CDR3. Germline assignment: CDR1 SGHVS and CDR2 FQNEAQ. V shed 7 bases and J shed 2 bases, with 9 bases lying between them.

The rearrangement uses TRBV10-3 and TRBJ1-4; D gene ambiguous. Germline V lookup: CDR1 ENHRY, CDR2 SYGVKD. This CDR3 has 14 amino acids. The V gene lost 3 bases and the J gene lost 1 base, with 6 bases spanning the gap. CDR3 nucleotides: TGTGCCATCAGTGAAGGGAGAACTAATGAAAAACTGTTTTTT. Protein: CAISEGRTNEKLFF.

This chain links TRBV2 with TRBJ1-1; D is unresolved. The CDR3 consists of 13 residues. The V gene's germline CDR1 is SNHLY and CDR2 FYNNEI. Trimming removed 3 bases from V and 1 base from J, with 6 bases in between. In DNA form, the CDR3 reads TGTGCCAGCAGTGACGAGTCGAACACTGAAGCTTTCTTT. Protein sequence: CASSDESNTEAFF. Full variable domain (remainder filled in from reference TRBV2 and TRBJ1-1): EPEVTQTPSHQVTQMGQEVILRCVPISNHLYFYWYRQILGQKVEFLVSFYNNEISEKSEIFDDQFSVERPDGSNFTLKIRSTKLEDSAMYFCASSDESNTEAFFGQGTRLTVV.

The chain employs TRBV4-1 and TRBJ2-7; D might be TRBD1 (6 bases). V lost 1 base, J lost 3 bases, and 13 bases lay in between. The CDR3 consists of 15 residues. Germline values: CDR1 MGHRA, CDR2 YSYEKL. CDR3 loop: CASSQVPDSDYEQYF. CDR3 in DNA: TGCGCCAGCAGCCAAGTCCCGGACAGCGACTACGAGCAGTACTTC.

The chain couples TRBV27 to TRBJ1-5; D is possibly TRBD1 (5 bases). Germline values: CDR1 MNHEY, CDR2 SMNVEV (reference sequence). Trimming took 3 bases from V and 3 from J, leaving 9 bases between them. This CDR3 contains 14 residues. For the CDR3, the DNA is TGTGCCAGCAGTTTCAGACAGCACAATCAGCCCCAGCATTTT. Its translation: CASSFRQHNQPQHF.

The V gene is TRBV5-4, the J gene TRBJ2-2; a possible D gene is TRBD1 (5 bases). This CDR3 has 17 amino acids. V was pared by 4 bases and J by 5 bases, with 21 bases between. Looked up from germline, CDR1 is SGHNT and CDR2 is YYREEE (reference sequence). Here the CDR3 reads CASSPHPGQSGTGELFF. DNA of the CDR3: TGTGCCAGCAGCCCACACCCAGGGCAGTCGGGTACCGGGGAGCTGTTTTTT.

The chain employs TRBV19 and TRBJ1-4; D uncertain. V gave up 11 bases and J gave up 3 bases, with 10 bases separating them. Per germline, CDR1 LNHDA and CDR2 SQIVND (reference sequence). CDR3 length equals 12 residues. The CDR3 here is CALQLPNEKLFF. CDR3 DNA sequence: TGTGCCCTACAGCTCCCTAATGAAAAACTGTTTTTT. Using reference TRBV19 and TRBJ1-4 for the parts outside the CDR3, the full variable domain is DGGITQSPKYLFRKEGQNVTLSCEQNLNHDAMYWYRQDPGQGLRLIYYSQIVNDFQKGDIAEGYSVSREKKESFPLTVTSAQKNPTAFYLCALQLPNEKLFFGSGTQLSVL.

The chain employs TRBV25-1 and TRBJ2-3; 10 nucleotides match TRBD2. V lost 4 bases and J lost 2; bases outside the gene matches: 12. The CDR3 runs to 18 residues. CDR1 MGHDK and CDR2 SYGVNS come from the germline V gene. The CDR3 is CASSVGEASGSLTDTQYF. For the CDR3, the DNA is TGTGCCAGCAGTGTTGGGGAAGCTAGCGGGAGCCTCACAGATACGCAGTATTTT.

The rearrangement joins TRBV12-5 to TRBJ1-1, with TRBD1 matching 8 bases. CDR1 LGHNT and CDR2 FRNRAP come from the germline V gene. V shed 3 bases and J 4 bases; nucleotides not matched to a gene: 1. The CDR3 totals 13 residues. For the CDR3, the DNA is TGTGCTAGTGGTTTAACAGGGGGCACTGAAGCTTTCTTT. Its translation: CASGLTGGTEAFF.

This clone has only a few counts. The chain is built from TRBV9 and TRBJ1-2; D not certain. Trimming shortened V by 0 bases and J by 6 bases, and 12 bases separated the two germline ends. The CDR3 runs to 14 residues. Germline assignment: CDR1 SGDLS and CDR2 YYNGEE. CDR3 sequence: CASSVAPAGDGYTF. As DNA, the CDR3 is TGTGCCAGCAGCGTAGCCCCCGCGGGTGATGGCTACACCTTC.

The gene calls are TRBV18 and TRBJ1-1; D is possibly TRBD1 (6 bases). V lost 6 bases to trimming and J lost 0 bases, with 26 bases between them. Per the germline V gene, CDR1 is KGHSH and CDR2 is LQKENI. The CDR3 runs 19 residues. CDR3 protein: CASSRRGISSLLMNTEAFF. DNA for the CDR3: TGTGCCAGCTCTCGCAGGGGCATCTCCTCCTTGTTGATGAACACTGAAGCTTTCTTT.

This clone appeared once. The gene calls are TRBV7-6 and TRBJ2-3; 7 bases match TRBD2. The germline gives CDR1 SGHVS, CDR2 FNYEAQ. CDR3 length equals 16 residues. The J segment lost 4 bases and the V segment lost 2 bases, leaving 9 bases of the junction unmatched. The CDR3 spells CASSLSGAGAPDTQYF. The CDR3 region has the DNA TGTGCCAGCAGCTTAAGCGGGGCCGGGGCCCCAGATACGCAGTATTTT.

A single count supports this clone. This chain uses TRBV28 with TRBJ1-2, with a tentative D call TRBD1 (5 bases). The ends were cut back, 3 bases at V and 4 bases at J, with 15 bases in the middle. This CDR3 has 15 amino acids. The germline V gene encodes CDR1 MDHEN and CDR2 SYDVKM. The CDR3 is CASSFAGPLRYGYTF. The CDR3 coding sequence is TGTGCCAGCAGTTTTGCAGGGCCTTTGCGCTATGGCTACACCTTC.

A single count supports this clone. The V and J genes are TRBV5-6 and TRBJ2-7; no definite D call. Germline CDR1 and CDR2: SGHDT and YYEEEE. Trimming removed 0 bases from V and 0 bases from J, with 13 bases in between. CDR3 length: 16 residues. The CDR3 DNA reads TGTGCCAGCAGCTTGGAGGCTGCCGACCCCTCCTACGAGCAGTACTTC. Its protein is CASSLEAADPSYEQYF.

V is TRBV27 and J is TRBJ1-5; D not certain. The germline CDR1 and CDR2 sequences are MNHEY and SMNVEV (reference sequence). Trimming cost V 3 bases and J 3 bases, with 6 bases left between them. The length of the CDR3 is 13 residues. The DNA of the CDR3 is TGTGCCAGCAGTTTGCAGGACAATCAGCCCCAGCATTTT. Its protein product is CASSLQDNQPQHF.

This clone appeared a single time. The chain couples TRBV5-6 to TRBJ1-2; the match to TRBD1 covers 9 bases. J was trimmed by 0 bases and V by 4 bases; bases with no gene match: 1. Germline assignment: CDR1 SGHDT and CDR2 YYEEEE. The CDR3 extends over 14 amino acids. The DNA for the CDR3 is TGTGCCAGCAGCCGGGACAGGGCTAACTATGGCTACACCTTC. Translation gives CASSRDRANYGYTF. Filled out from reference TRBV5-6 and TRBJ1-2, the complete variable domain reads DAGVTQSPTHLIKTRGQQVTLRCSPKSGHDTVSWYQQALGQGPQFIFQYYEEEERQRGNFPDRFSGHQFPNYSSELNVNALLLGDSALYLCASSRDRANYGYTFGSGTRLTVV.

This chain connects TRBV19 to TRBJ2-1, with 14 bases identical to TRBD2. This CDR3 spans 15 amino acids. After removal of 5 bases from V and 8 bases from J, the junction contained 5 bases not matched to a gene. The V gene's germline CDR1 is LNHDA and CDR2 SQIVND (reference sequence). The CDR3 region is CASSLTSGGAHEQFF. CDR3 coding DNA: TGTGCCAGTAGTCTGACTAGCGGGGGGGCCCATGAGCAGTTCTTC.

CDR3 region: CASSVGRDRGRGSTEAFF. The CDR3 nucleotides read TGCGCCAGCAGCGTCGGCCGGGACAGGGGGCGAGGAAGCACTGAAGCTTTCTTT. The chain has TRBV5-1 and TRBJ1-1; 12 bases line up with TRBD1. The CDR3 totals 18 residues. The V segment lost 4 bases and the J segment 4 bases; nucleotides outside the gene matches: 14. The germline gives CDR1 SGHRS, CDR2 YFSETQ.

The CDR3, as DNA: TGTGCCATCAGTGAATCCCACCCAGCCTACGAGCAGTACTTC. Translating it yields CAISESHPAYEQYF. The J gene is TRBJ2-7, the V gene TRBV10-3; no firm D call. There are 14 residues in the CDR3. Trimming removed 3 bases from V and 2 bases from J, with 11 bases in between. In germline, CDR1 is ENHRY, CDR2 SYGVKD.